One sample yielded the 30 T cell receptor beta chains listed below, sequenced in a study of immune cell composition in non-small cell lung cancer. Normal lung sampling was at least 3 cm from the tumour, as distant as possible. TCRdb's table, derived via immunoSEQ multiplex PCR, lists solely in-frame clones and lacks some. The table includes approximately 6,000 clones, over 55% detected once. The sample taken for sequencing was non-adjacent lung tissue. These receptors all come from a human donor with non-small cell lung cancer.

This chain joins TRBV7-3 and TRBJ2-2, with a tentative D call TRBD1 (5 bases). The CDR3 sequence is 15 residues long. Trimming pared 0 bases from V and 4 bases from J, leaving 9 bases between. Germline lookup yields CDR1 SGHTA and CDR2 FQGTGA. The CDR3 DNA reads TGTGCCAGCAGCTTAACGACAGCGAGCACCGGGGAGCTGTTTTTT. Translating gives CASSLTTASTGELFF.

The rearrangement joins TRBV5-1 to TRBJ2-7, with 10 bases fitting TRBD2. V lost 4 bases and J lost 0; bases outside the gene matches: 4. CDR3 length equals 15 residues. The germline V gene encodes CDR1 SGHRS and CDR2 YFSETQ. The CDR3 DNA is TGCGCCAGCAGCGTCGGGACTAGCGACTCCTACGAGCAGTACTTC. Translating it yields CASSVGTSDSYEQYF. The variable domain in full, completed from reference TRBV5-1 and TRBJ2-7, reads KAGVTQTPRYLIKTRGQQVTLSCSPISGHRSVSWYQQTPGQGLQFLFEYFSETQRNKGNFPGRFSGRQFSNSRSEMNVSTLELGDSALYLCASSVGTSDSYEQYFGPGTRLTVT.

Here the CDR3 DNA reads TGTGCCAGCAGCCCCCCGGCGGGGGGGCCGATGGCAGATACGCAGTATTTT. Its translation is CASSPPAGGPMADTQYF. V usage is TRBV2 and J usage is TRBJ2-3; the match to TRBD2 covers 9 bases. There are 17 residues in the CDR3. Per germline, CDR1 SNHLY and CDR2 FYNNEI. With V trimmed by 6 bases and J by 4 bases, 14 bases remained unmatched.

The chain has TRBV5-4 and TRBJ1-1, with 9 bases fitting TRBD1. Germline-derived CDR1 and CDR2 are SGHNT and YYREEE (reference sequence). V was clipped by 4 bases and J by 5 bases; unmatched bases: 6. This CDR3 spans 14 amino acids. CDR3 region: CASSLQGAPTEAFF. In DNA form, the CDR3 reads TGTGCCAGCAGCCTACAGGGGGCGCCTACTGAAGCTTTCTTT.

This clone came up once. This sequence joins TRBV29-1 and TRBJ1-2, with TRBD1 matching over 8 bases. Losses at the gene ends were 0 bases for V and 7 bases for J; bases not matched to a gene: 13. The germline CDR1 and CDR2 sequences are SQVTM and ANQGSEA. The CDR3 spans 16 residues. The CDR3 DNA reads TGCAGCGTTGAAGATCCGGGCAGGGGGCGCGCGGGTGGCTACACCTTC. It translates to CSVEDPGRGRAGGYTF. The whole variable domain, remainder taken from reference TRBV29-1 and TRBJ1-2, is SAVISQKPSRDICQRGTSLTIQCQVDSQVTMMFWYRQQPGQSLTLIATANQGSEATYESGFVIDKFPISRPNLTFSTLTVSNMSPEDSSIYLCSVEDPGRGRAGGYTFGSGTRLTVV.

The chain recombines TRBV7-2 with TRBJ1-6; a possible D gene is TRBD1 (6 bases). CDR1 is SGHTA and CDR2 is FQGNSA in the germline V gene. V was clipped by 5 bases and J by 8 bases, with 10 bases between them. This CDR3 is 13 amino acids long. The CDR3 loop is CASSLRTDSPLHF. CDR3 nucleotide sequence: TGTGCCAGCAGCCTGAGGACAGATTCACCCCTCCACTTT.

The chain combines TRBV2 with TRBJ1-2, with TRBD1 as a possible D gene (5 bases). Trimming took off 0 bases at V and 8 bases at J, with 10 bases between the two ends. Germline CDR1 SNHLY, CDR2 FYNNEI. The CDR3 is made up of 13 amino acids. DNA of the CDR3: TGTGCCAGCAGTGAAGCAGGGGAGGGGGGCTACACCTTC. Encoded protein: CASSEAGEGGYTF.

This clone was observed a single time. The V and J genes are TRBV5-1 and TRBJ1-3, with TRBD1 as a possible D gene (5 bases). Germline assignment: CDR1 SGHRS and CDR2 YFSETQ. Between the trimmed V and J ends, which lost 4 bases and 3 bases, there was a span of 8 bases. The CDR3 sequence is 13 residues long. The CDR3 loop is CASSGGVGNTIYF. The CDR3 region has the DNA TGCGCCAGCAGCGGAGGGGTTGGAAACACCATATATTTT.

Worth noting for this clone: One junction end disagrees with the germline gene, perhaps due to a read error. The chain combines TRBV7-7 with TRBJ2-3; D unclear. CDR1 SSHAT and CDR2 FNYEAQ come from the germline V gene (reference sequence). The CDR3 has 13 residues. The CDR3 protein is CASSLGLTDTQYF. CDR3 bases: TGTGCTAGCAGCTTAGGTCTAACAGATACGCAGTATTTT.

J is TRBJ2-3 and V is TRBV2, with 11 bases fitting TRBD2. The CDR3 is made up of 15 amino acids. In germline, CDR1 is SNHLY, CDR2 FYNNEI. The V and J ends lost 6 bases and 3 bases, in that order; junction bases with no gene match: 5. The CDR3 spells CASRIAGGPTDTQYF. CDR3 sequence (DNA): TGTGCCAGCAGAATAGCGGGGGGGCCTACAGATACGCAGTATTTT.

The chain has TRBV5-4 and TRBJ2-1, with 12 nucleotides matching TRBD2. The CDR3 extends over 17 amino acids. Germline-derived CDR1 and CDR2 are SGHNT and YYREEE (reference sequence). Germline trimming cut 0 bases from V and 0 bases from J; bases unmatched to any gene: 1. This chain's CDR3 is CASSLASGGGSYNEQFF. CDR3 coding DNA: TGTGCCAGCAGCTTGGCTAGCGGGGGGGGCTCCTACAATGAGCAGTTCTTC.

The chain combines TRBV2 with TRBJ2-1; 12 bases agree with TRBD2. This CDR3 has 15 amino acids. Germline values: CDR1 SNHLY, CDR2 FYNNEI. The ends lost 7 bases at V and 4 bases at J; junction bases unmatched: 5. The CDR3 region is CASIGLAGIYNEQFF. Here the CDR3 DNA reads TGTGCCAGCATCGGACTAGCGGGGATATACAATGAGCAGTTCTTC.

By share of the sample, this clone is large. This sequence joins TRBV5-4 and TRBJ2-7, with D uncertain. The V gene lost 0 bases and the J gene lost 5 bases, with 6 bases spanning the gap. The CDR3 length is 12 residues. CDR1 SGHNT and CDR2 YYREEE come from the germline V gene (reference sequence). As DNA, the CDR3 is TGTGCCAGCAGCTTGGACAGCCACGAGCAGTACTTC. It specifies CASSLDSHEQYF. Full variable domain (remainder filled in from reference TRBV5-4 and TRBJ2-7): ETGVTQSPTHLIKTRGQQVTLRCSSQSGHNTVSWYQQALGQGPQFIFQYYREEENGRGNFPPRFSGLQFPNYSSELNVNALELDDSALYLCASSLDSHEQYFGPGTRLTVT.

The CDR3 loop is CASSFAGSSANYGYTF. The CDR3 coding sequence is TGTGCCAGCAGCTTCGCGGGGTCATCAGCTAACTATGGCTACACCTTC. The chain couples TRBV11-3 to TRBJ1-2; D is ambiguous. The CDR3 extends over 16 amino acids. CDR1 SGHNT and CDR2 YENEEA come from the germline V gene. The V end was cut by 3 bases, the J end by 0 bases, with 14 bases between.

This clone was observed a few times. The V and J genes are TRBV27 and TRBJ1-6; D is unresolved. Per germline, CDR1 MNHEY and CDR2 SMNVEV (reference sequence). Trimming took 7 bases from V and 6 from J, leaving 13 bases between them. This CDR3 region has 14 residues. The chain's CDR3 is CASTFAGSNSPLHF. As DNA, the CDR3 is TGTGCCAGCACCTTCGCGGGGTCTAATTCACCCCTCCACTTT.

The chain recombines TRBV27 with TRBJ1-2; D is perhaps TRBD1 (6 bases). The CDR3 runs to 10 residues. Trimming pared 10 bases from V and 9 bases from J, leaving 12 bases between. Germline V gene data show CDR1 as MNHEY and CDR2 as SMNVEV (reference sequence). CDR3 amino acids: CATYRVRYTF. The CDR3 DNA reads as TGTGCCACCTACAGGGTTCGCTACACCTTC.

This clone was counted only a few times. This chain uses TRBV10-3 with TRBJ1-1; 7 bases agree with TRBD1. This CDR3 spans 15 amino acids. V gave up 4 bases and J gave up 0 bases; unmatched junction bases: 5. The V gene's germline CDR1 is ENHRY and CDR2 SYGVKD. Here the CDR3 reads CAISGPGTVNTEAFF. The CDR3 DNA reads TGTGCCATCAGTGGTCCCGGGACAGTGAACACTGAAGCTTTCTTT.

The V call is TRBV5-1, the J call TRBJ1-2, with no clear D. The V gene's germline CDR1 is SGHRS and CDR2 YFSETQ. There are 15 residues in the CDR3. Deletions cut 4 bases from V and 2 bases from J, with 15 bases between. The CDR3 loop reads CASSPGGLQNYGYTF. The CDR3 region has the DNA TGCGCCAGCAGCCCTGGTGGACTGCAGAACTATGGCTACACCTTC.

This chain uses TRBV6-8 with TRBJ1-4; D remains ambiguous. Germline CDR1 reads MNHGY; CDR2 reads SAAAGT. This CDR3 spans 19 amino acids. V lost 0 bases, J lost 0 bases, and 17 bases lay in between. The CDR3 region has the DNA TGTGCCAGCAGTTACTCGGGAGACCGTCCTCATGCAACTAATGAAAAACTGTTTTTT. It encodes CASSYSGDRPHATNEKLFF.

The gene calls are TRBV6-5 and TRBJ1-1; TRBD1 matches at 7 bases. Germline CDR1 is MNHEY and CDR2 is SVGAGI. Losses at the gene ends were 6 bases for V and 7 bases for J; bases not matched to a gene: 11. The CDR3 is 14 amino acids. The CDR3 loop is CASRGTGVGDEAFF. As DNA, the CDR3 is TGTGCCAGCAGGGGTACAGGGGTCGGAGATGAAGCTTTCTTT.

The genes are TRBV11-2 and TRBJ2-5, with 10 bases fitting TRBD1. V shed 3 bases and J 4 bases; nucleotides not matched to a gene: 5. The CDR3 spans 15 residues. CDR1 is SGHAT, CDR2 FQNNGV, per germline. CDR3 loop: CASSFLDRGLETQYF. The CDR3 DNA reads TGTGCCAGCAGCTTTCTCGACAGGGGGCTAGAGACCCAGTACTTC.

The chain is built from TRBV7-2 and TRBJ2-5; 8 positions agree with TRBD1. The V and J ends lost 6 bases and 5 bases, in that order; junction bases with no gene match: 11. CDR1 is SGHTA, CDR2 FQGNSA, per germline. The CDR3 covers 15 residues. CDR3 nucleotides: TGTGCCAGCAGACGCGGACAGGGCGATTGGGAGACCCAGTACTTC. Translation: CASRRGQGDWETQYF. The entire variable domain, with the rest obtained from reference TRBV7-2 and TRBJ2-5, is as follows: GAGVSQSPSNKVTEKGKDVELRCDPISGHTALYWYRQSLGQGLEFLIYFQGNSAPDKSGLPSDRFSAERTGGSVSTLTIQRTQQEDSAVYLCASRRGQGDWETQYFGPGTRLLVL.

This rearrangement joins TRBV15 to TRBJ2-3, with TRBD2 matching 7 bases. This CDR3 spans 13 amino acids. Germline V gene lookup returns CDR1 LNHNV and CDR2 YYDKDF (reference sequence). V lost 7 bases and J lost 9; bases outside the gene matches: 10. The CDR3 DNA reads as TGTGCCACCACTTCAGAGCGGGGAGGGACGCAGTATTTT. Translated: CATTSERGGTQYF.

This chain uses TRBV6-1 with TRBJ2-5; TRBD1 matches 9 bases. This CDR3 has 15 residues. The J segment lost 4 bases and the V segment lost 6 bases, leaving 9 bases of the junction unmatched. Germline lookup yields CDR1 MNHNS and CDR2 SASEGT. CDR3 nucleotide sequence: TGTGCCAGCAGGGATAGGGACAGGGCTGTAGAGACCCAGTACTTC. Translating gives CASRDRDRAVETQYF.

V usage is TRBV7-3 and J usage is TRBJ2-6, with D perhaps matching TRBD1 (6 bases). Trimming shortened V by 4 bases and J by 3 bases, and 13 bases separated the two germline ends. The CDR3 length is 16 residues. CDR1 SGHTA and CDR2 FQGTGA come from the germline V gene. The CDR3 protein is CASSSQGTIGANVLTF. Here the CDR3 DNA reads TGTGCCAGCAGCTCCCAGGGGACAATTGGGGCCAACGTCCTGACTTTC.

The V and J genes are TRBV13 and TRBJ1-6; 7 bases map to TRBD1. Germline assignment: CDR1 PRHDT and CDR2 FYEKMQ (reference sequence). There are 16 residues in the CDR3. After removal of 4 bases from V and 4 bases from J, the junction contained 7 bases not matched to a gene. The CDR3, as DNA: TGTGCCAGCAGCTCCGGGCCGGGACAGTATAATTCACCCCTCCACTTT. Translation gives CASSSGPGQYNSPLHF.

This chain joins TRBV7-6 and TRBJ2-7, with D tentatively TRBD1 (5 bases). The V end lost 0 bases, the J end lost 3 bases, and 15 bases lay between the germline ends. The V gene's germline CDR1 is SGHVS and CDR2 FNYEAQ. This CDR3 has 16 residues. The DNA of the CDR3 is TGTGCCAGCAGCTTAGCCAGACAGAACCGTCACTACGAGCAGTACTTC. Protein sequence: CASSLARQNRHYEQYF.

The sample holds a few counts of this clone. The genes are TRBV5-8 and TRBJ1-2, with TRBD1 matching 10 bases. J gave up 7 bases and V 3 bases, and 15 bases lay outside the gene matches. CDR3 length: 17 residues. Germline CDR1 and CDR2: SGHTS and YDEGEE. In DNA form, the CDR3 reads TGTGCCAGCAGCTCATCCCGGGACAGGGGACGACGAGGTGGCTACACCTTC. This translates into CASSSSRDRGRRGGYTF.

The chain carries TRBV10-1 and TRBJ1-5, with 7 bases matching TRBD1. The CDR3 has 17 amino acids. Trimming took 8 bases from V and 2 from J; bases not matched to a gene: 15. CDR1 and CDR2 from the germline V gene are WNHNN and SYGVQD (reference sequence). The CDR3 here is CASPKGDRVRGNQPQHF. In nucleotides, the CDR3 is TGCGCCAGCCCCAAAGGAGACAGGGTCCGGGGCAATCAGCCCCAGCATTTT.

This clone was detected a few times. This rearrangement joins TRBV4-1 to TRBJ2-1; TRBD2 might be the D (7 bases). The CDR3 covers 14 residues. V shed 7 bases and J shed 9 bases, with 19 bases lying between them. Germline lookup yields CDR1 MGHRA and CDR2 YSYEKL. The CDR3 nucleotides read TGCGCCAGCAACCCTGTTTGGGGGGGCGGTGAGCAGTTCTTC. It encodes CASNPVWGGGEQFF.